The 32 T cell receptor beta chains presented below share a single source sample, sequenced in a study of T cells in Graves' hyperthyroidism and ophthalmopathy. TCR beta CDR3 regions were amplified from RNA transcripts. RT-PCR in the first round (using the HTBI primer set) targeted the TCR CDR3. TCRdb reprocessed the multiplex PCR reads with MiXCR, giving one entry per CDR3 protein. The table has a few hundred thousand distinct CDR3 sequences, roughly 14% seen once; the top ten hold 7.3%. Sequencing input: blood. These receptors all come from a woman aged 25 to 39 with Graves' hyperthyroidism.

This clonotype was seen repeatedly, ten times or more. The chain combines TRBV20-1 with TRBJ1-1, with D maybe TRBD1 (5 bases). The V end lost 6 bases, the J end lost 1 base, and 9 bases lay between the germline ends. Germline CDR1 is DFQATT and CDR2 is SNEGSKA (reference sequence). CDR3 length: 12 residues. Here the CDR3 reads CSAPGPNTEAFF. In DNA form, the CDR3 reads TGCAGTGCCCCGGGGCCGAACACTGAAGCTTTCTTT.

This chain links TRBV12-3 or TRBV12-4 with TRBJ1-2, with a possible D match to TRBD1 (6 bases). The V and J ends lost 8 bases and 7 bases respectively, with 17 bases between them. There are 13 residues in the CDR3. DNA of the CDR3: TGTGCCAGCCATCCGGGGGGGGCTCGTGGCTACACCTTC. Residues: CASHPGGARGYTF.

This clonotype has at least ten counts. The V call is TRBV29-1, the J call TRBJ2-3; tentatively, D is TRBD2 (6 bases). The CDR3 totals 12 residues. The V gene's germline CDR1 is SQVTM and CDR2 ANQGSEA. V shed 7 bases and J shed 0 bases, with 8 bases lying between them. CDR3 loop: CSGAGSTDTQYF. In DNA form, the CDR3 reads TGCAGCGGAGCGGGCAGCACAGATACGCAGTATTTT.

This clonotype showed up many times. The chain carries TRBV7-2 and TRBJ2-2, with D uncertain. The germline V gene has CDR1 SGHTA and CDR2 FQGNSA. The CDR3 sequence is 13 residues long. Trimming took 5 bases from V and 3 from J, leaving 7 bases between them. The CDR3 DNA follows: TGTGCCAGCAGCCGACAATACACCGGGGAGCTGTTTTTT. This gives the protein CASSRQYTGELFF. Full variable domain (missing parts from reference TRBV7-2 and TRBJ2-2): GAGVSQSPSNKVTEKGKDVELRCDPISGHTALYWYRQSLGQGLEFLIYFQGNSAPDKSGLPSDRFSAERTGGSVSTLTIQRTQQEDSAVYLCASSRQYTGELFFGEGSRLTVL.

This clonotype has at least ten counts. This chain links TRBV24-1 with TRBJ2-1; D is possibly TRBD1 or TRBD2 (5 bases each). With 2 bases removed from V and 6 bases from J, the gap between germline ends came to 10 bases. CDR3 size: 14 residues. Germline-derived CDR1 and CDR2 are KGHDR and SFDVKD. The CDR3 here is CATSDSRGGNEQFF. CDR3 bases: TGTGCCACCAGTGATTCCCGGGGCGGCAATGAGCAGTTCTTC.

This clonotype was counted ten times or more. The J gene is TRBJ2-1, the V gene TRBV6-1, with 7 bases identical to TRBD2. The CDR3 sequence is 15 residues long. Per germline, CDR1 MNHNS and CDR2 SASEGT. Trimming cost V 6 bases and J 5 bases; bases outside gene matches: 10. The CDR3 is CASRHRGEINNEQFF. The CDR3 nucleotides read TGTGCCAGCAGACACCGGGGGGAGATCAACAATGAGCAGTTCTTC.

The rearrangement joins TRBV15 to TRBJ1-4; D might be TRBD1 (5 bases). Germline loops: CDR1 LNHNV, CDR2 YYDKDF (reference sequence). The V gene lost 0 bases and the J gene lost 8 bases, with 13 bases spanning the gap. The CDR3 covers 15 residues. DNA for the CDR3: TGTGCCACCAGCAGAGATGTCCTTTGGGGGGAAAAACTGTTTTTT. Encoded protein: CATSRDVLWGEKLFF.

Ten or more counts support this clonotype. The DNA for the CDR3 is TGTGCCTGGAGTCTAACCGGGACTAGGGCTCAGGAGCAGTACTTC. Translated, it gives CAWSLTGTRAQEQYF. V and J are TRBV30 and TRBJ2-7; TRBD2 agrees at 8 bases. With V trimmed by 2 bases and J by 7 bases, 13 bases remained unmatched. Germline CDR1 is GTSNPN and CDR2 is SVGIG (reference sequence). This CDR3 contains 15 residues.

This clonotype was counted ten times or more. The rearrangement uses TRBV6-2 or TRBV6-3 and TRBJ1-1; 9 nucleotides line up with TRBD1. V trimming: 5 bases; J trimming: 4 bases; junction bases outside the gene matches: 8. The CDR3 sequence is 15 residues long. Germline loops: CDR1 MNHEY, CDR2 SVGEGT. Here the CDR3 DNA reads TGTGCCAGCAGTCCCGGGACAGGGTTCGGCACTGAAGCTTTCTTT. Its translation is CASSPGTGFGTEAFF.

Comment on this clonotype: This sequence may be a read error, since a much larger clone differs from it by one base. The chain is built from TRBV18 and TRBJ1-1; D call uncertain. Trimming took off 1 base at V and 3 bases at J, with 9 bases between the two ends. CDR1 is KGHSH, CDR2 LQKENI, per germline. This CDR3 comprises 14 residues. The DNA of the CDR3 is TGTGCCAGCTCACCACAGGAGGCGGACACTGAAGCTTTCTTT. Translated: CASSPQEADTEAFF.

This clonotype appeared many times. CDR3 coding DNA: TGTGCCAGCAGCTTGGATTTAGCGGGAGGGTTGCGCACAGATACGCAGTATTTT. Amino acids: CASSLDLAGGLRTDTQYF. The chain recombines TRBV11-2 with TRBJ2-3; 11 nucleotides line up with TRBD2. Per the germline V gene, CDR1 is SGHAT and CDR2 is FQNNGV. The CDR3 covers 18 residues. The V segment lost 3 bases and the J segment 1 base; nucleotides outside the gene matches: 9.

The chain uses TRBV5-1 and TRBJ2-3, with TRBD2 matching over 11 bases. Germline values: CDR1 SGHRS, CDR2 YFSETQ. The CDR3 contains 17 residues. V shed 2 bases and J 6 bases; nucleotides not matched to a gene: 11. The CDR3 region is CASSLLAGVPRADTQYF. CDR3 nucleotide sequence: TGCGCCAGCAGCTTACTAGCGGGAGTGCCCCGGGCGGATACGCAGTATTTT.

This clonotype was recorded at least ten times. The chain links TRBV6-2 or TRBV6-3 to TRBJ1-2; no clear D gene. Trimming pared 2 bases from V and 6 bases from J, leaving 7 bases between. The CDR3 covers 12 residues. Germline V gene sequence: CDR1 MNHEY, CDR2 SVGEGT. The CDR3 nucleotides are TGTGCCAGCAGTTACGACAACGATGGCTACACCTTC. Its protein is CASSYDNDGYTF.

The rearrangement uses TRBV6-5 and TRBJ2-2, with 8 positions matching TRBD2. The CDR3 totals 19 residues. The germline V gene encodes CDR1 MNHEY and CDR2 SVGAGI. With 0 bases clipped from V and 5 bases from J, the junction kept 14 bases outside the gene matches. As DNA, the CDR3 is TGTGCCAGCAGTTACTCCGGTCCGGGACTAGAGCGGGTAACCGGGGAGCTGTTTTTT. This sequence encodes CASSYSGPGLERVTGELFF.

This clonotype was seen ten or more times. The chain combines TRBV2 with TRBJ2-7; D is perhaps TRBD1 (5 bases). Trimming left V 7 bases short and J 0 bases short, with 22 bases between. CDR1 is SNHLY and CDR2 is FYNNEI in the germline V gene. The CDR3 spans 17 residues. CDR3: CASKGAALMTNSYEQYF. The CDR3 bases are TGTGCCAGCAAAGGGGCAGCGCTTATGACAAACTCCTACGAGCAGTACTTC.

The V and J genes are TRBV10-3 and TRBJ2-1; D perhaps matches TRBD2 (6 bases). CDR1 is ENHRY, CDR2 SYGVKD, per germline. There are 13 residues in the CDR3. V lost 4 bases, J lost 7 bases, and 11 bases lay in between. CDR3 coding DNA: TGTGCCATCAGTGGTGGACTACCGAATGAGCAGTTCTTC. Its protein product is CAISGGLPNEQFF.

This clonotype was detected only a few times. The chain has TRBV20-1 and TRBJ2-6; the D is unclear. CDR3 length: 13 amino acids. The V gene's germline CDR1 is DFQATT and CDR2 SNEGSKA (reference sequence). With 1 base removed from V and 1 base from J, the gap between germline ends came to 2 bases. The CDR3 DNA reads TGCAGTGCTAGAGTTTCTGGGGCCAACGTCCTGACTTTC. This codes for CSARVSGANVLTF.

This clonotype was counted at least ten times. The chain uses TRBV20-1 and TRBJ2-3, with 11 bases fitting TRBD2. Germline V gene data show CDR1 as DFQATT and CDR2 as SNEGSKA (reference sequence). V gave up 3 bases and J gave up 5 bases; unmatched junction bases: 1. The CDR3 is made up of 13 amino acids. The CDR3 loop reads CSASGLAGDTQYF. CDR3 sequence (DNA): TGCAGTGCTAGTGGACTAGCGGGAGATACGCAGTATTTT.

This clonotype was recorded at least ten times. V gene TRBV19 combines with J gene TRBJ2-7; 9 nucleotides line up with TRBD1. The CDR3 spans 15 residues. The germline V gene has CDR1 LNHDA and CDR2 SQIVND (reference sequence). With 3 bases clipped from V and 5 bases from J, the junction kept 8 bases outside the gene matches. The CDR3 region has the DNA TGTGCCAGTAGTATGGTTGGACAGGGGTGGAACGAGCAGTACTTC. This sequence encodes CASSMVGQGWNEQYF.

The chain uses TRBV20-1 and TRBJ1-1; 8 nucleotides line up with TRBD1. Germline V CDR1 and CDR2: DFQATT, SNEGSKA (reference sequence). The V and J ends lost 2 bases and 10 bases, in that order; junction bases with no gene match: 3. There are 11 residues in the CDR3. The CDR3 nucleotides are TGCAGTGCTAGACAAGACAGGGGAGCTTTCTTT. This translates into CSARQDRGAFF.

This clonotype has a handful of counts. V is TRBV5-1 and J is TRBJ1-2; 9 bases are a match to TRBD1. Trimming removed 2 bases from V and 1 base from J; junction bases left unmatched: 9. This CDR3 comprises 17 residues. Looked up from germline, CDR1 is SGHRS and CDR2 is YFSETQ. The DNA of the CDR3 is TGCGCCAGCAGCTTTGACAGGGGGGCCACGTTTAACTATGGCTACACCTTC. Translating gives CASSFDRGATFNYGYTF.

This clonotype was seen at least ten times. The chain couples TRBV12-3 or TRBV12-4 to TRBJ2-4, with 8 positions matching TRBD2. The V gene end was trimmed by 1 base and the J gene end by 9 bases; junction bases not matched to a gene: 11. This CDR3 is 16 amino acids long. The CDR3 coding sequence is TGTGCCAGCAGTTTAGAGTTTAGCGGGAACGAGGGCATTCAGTACTTC. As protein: CASSLEFSGNEGIQYF.

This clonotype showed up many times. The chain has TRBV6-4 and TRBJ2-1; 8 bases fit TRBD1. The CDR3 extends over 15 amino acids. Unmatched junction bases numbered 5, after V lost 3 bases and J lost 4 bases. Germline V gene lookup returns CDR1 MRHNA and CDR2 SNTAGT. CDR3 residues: CASSEAGGSYNEQFF. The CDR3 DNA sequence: TGTGCCAGCAGTGAGGCAGGGGGCAGTTACAATGAGCAGTTCTTC.

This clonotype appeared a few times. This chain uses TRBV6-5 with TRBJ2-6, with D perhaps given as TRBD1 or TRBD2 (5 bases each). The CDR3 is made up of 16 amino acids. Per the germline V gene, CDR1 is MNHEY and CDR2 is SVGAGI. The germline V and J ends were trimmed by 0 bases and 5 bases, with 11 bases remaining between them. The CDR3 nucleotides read TGTGCCAGCAGTTACTCCCGGGACGGTCGGGCCAACGTCCTGACTTTC. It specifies CASSYSRDGRANVLTF.

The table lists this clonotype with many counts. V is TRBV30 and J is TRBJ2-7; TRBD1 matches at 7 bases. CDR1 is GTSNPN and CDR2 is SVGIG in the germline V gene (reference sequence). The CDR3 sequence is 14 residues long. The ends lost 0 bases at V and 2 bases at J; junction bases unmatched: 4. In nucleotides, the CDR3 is TGTGCCTGGAGTGTCGAACAGGGGACCTACGAGCAGTACTTC. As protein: CAWSVEQGTYEQYF.

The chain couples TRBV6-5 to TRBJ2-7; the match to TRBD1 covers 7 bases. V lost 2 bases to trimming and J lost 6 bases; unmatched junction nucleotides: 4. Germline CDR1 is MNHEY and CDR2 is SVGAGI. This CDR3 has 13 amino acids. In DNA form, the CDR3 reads TGTGCCAGCAGTTACGGGACAGCCAGCGAGCAGTACTTC. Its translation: CASSYGTASEQYF.

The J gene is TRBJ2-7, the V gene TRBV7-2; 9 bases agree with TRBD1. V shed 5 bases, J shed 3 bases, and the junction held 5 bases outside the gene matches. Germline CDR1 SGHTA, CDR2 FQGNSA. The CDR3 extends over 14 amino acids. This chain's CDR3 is CASSPETGGYEQYF. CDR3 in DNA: TGTGCCAGCAGCCCTGAGACAGGGGGCTACGAGCAGTACTTC.

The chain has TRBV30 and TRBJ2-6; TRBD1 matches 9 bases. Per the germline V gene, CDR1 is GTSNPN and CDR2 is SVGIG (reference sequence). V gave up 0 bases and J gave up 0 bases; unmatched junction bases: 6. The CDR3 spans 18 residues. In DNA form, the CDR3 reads TGTGCCTGGAGTGTAAATACAGGGGGCGTCTCTGGGGCCAACGTCCTGACTTTC. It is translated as CAWSVNTGGVSGANVLTF.

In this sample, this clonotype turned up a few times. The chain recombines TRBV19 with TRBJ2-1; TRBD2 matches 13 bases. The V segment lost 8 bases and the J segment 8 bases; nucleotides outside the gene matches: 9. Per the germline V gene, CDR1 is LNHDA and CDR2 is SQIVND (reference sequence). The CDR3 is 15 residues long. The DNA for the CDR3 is TGTGCCAGTTCCGGACTAGCGGGAGAAGCGGATGAGCAGTTCTTC. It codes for CASSGLAGEADEQFF.

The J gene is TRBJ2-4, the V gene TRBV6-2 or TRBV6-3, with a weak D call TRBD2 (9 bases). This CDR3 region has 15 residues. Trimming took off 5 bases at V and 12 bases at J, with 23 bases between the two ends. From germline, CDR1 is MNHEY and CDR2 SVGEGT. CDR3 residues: CASSGRGREGDTQYF. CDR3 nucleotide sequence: TGTGCCAGCAGTGGCAGGGGGCGGGAGGGCGACACTCAGTACTTC.

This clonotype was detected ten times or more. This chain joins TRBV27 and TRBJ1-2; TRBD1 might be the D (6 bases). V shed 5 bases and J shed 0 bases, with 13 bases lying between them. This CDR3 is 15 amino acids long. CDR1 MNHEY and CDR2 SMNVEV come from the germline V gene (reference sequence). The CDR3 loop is CASSEGGEANYGYTF. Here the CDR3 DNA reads TGTGCCAGCAGTGAGGGGGGGGAAGCTAACTATGGCTACACCTTC.

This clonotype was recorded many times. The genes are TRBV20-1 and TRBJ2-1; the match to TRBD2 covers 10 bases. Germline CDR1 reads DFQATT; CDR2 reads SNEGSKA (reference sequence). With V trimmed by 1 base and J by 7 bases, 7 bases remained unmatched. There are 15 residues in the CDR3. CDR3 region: CSARVSGRSVNEQFF. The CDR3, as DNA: TGCAGTGCTAGAGTTAGCGGGAGGTCTGTGAATGAGCAGTTCTTC.